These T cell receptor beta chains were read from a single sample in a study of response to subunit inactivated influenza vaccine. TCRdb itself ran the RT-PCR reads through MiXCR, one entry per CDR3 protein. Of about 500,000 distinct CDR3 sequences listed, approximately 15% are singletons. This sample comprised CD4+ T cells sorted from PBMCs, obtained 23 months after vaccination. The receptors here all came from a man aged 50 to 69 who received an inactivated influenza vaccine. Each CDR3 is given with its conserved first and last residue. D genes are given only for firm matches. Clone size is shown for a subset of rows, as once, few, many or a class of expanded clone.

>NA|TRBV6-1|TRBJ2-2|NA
CASSEATSGELFF
TGTGCCAGCAGTGAAGCTACCTCCGGGGAGCTGTTTTTT
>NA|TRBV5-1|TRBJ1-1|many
CASSLLQGYTEAFF
TGCGCCAGCAGCTTACTCCAGGGTTACACTGAAGCTTTCTTT
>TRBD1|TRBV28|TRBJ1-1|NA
CASSLRGRATEAFF
TGTGCCAGCAGTTTAAGGGGGCGCGCCACTGAAGCTTTCTTT
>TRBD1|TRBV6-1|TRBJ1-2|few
CASRGQQFYGYTF
TGTGCCAGCAGGGGACAGCAATTCTATGGCTACACCTTC
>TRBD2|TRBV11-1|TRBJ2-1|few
CASSPTSYLGAEQFF
TGTGCCAGCAGCCCGACTAGCTATCTCGGCGCTGAGCAGTTCTTC
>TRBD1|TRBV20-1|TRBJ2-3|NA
CSASRGGTGRVDTQYF
TGCAGTGCTAGCCGGGGTGGGACAGGGAGAGTTGATACGCAGTATTTT
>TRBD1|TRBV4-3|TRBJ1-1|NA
CASSQAGPGQGHEAFF
TGCGCCAGCAGCCAAGCGGGACCGGGACAGGGCCATGAAGCTTTCTTT
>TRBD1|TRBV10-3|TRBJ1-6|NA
CAISEGQGSSPLHF
TGTGCCATCAGTGAAGGACAGGGGAGTTCACCCCTCCACTTT
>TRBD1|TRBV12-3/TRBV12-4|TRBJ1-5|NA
CASSYRQGERRQAQHF
TGTGCCAGCAGTTACAGACAGGGGGAGCGCAGGCAGGCCCAGCATTTT
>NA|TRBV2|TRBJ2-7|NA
CATSRDIYEQYF
TGTGCCACGTCCCGGGACATCTACGAGCAGTACTTC
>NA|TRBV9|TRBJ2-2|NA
CASSVAVGRRKAGELFF
TGTGCCAGCAGCGTAGCTGTGGGCAGGCGTAAAGCCGGGGAGCTGTTTTTT
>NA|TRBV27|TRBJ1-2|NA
CASSPEGHLGTSNYGYTF
TGTGCCAGCAGTCCCGAGGGACACCTAGGGACCTCTAACTATGGCTACACCTTC
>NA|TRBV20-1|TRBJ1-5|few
CSARDDTVIISNQPQHF
TGCAGTGCTAGAGATGATACAGTGATAATTAGCAATCAGCCCCAGCATTTT
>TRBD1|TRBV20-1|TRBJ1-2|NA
CSARPGQGGYGYTF
TGCAGTGCTAGACCCGGACAGGGGGGCTATGGCTACACCTTC
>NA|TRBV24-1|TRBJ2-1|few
CATAESYNEQFF
TGTGCCACCGCCGAGTCCTACAATGAGCAGTTCTTC
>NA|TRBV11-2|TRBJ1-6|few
CASRKAGGRLTPLHF
TGTGCCAGCAGGAAAGCGGGGGGCCGATTGACACCCCTCCACTTT
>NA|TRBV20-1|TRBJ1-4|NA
CSARDGQGIREKLFF
TGCAGTGCTAGAGATGGGCAGGGGATTCGAGAAAAACTGTTTTTT
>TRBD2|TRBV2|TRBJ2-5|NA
CASSEAGGTYGETQYF
TGTGCCAGCAGTGAAGCGGGGGGGACTTATGGGGAGACCCAGTACTTC
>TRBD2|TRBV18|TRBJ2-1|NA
CASSLTFIAGGPYNEQFF
TGTGCCAGCTCACTAACCTTTATAGCGGGAGGGCCCTACAATGAGCAGTTCTTC
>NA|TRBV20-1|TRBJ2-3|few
CSARQGLGTDTQYF
TGCAGTGCTAGACAGGGCCTCGGCACAGATACGCAGTATTTT
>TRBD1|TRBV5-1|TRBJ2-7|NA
CASSTGTVHEQYF
TGCGCCAGCAGCACCGGGACAGTCCACGAGCAGTACTTC
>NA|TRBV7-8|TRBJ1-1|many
CASSLAREGLQAFF
TGTGCCAGCAGCTTAGCCAGGGAGGGACTTCAAGCTTTCTTT
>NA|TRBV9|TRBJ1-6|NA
CASSVDVSNSPLHF
TGTGCCAGCAGCGTGGACGTTTCTAATTCACCCCTCCACTTT
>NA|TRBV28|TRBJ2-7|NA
CASTDYEQYF
TGTGCCAGCACGGACTACGAGCAGTACTTC
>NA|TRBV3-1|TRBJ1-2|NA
CASSQDERGYTF
TGTGCCAGCAGCCAAGATGAAAGGGGCTACACCTTC